The rows below give T cell receptor beta chains drawn from one sample of a study of T cell responses to AZD1222 COVID-19 vaccine. The repertoire was sequenced with immunoSEQ multiplex PCR; TCRdb's copy has only in-frame clones and lacks some. Among around 140,000 clones listed, roughly nine tenths were seen once. The sequencing used peripheral blood, collected on day 0 of AZD1222 vaccination. The source of these receptors is an adult in good health. CDR3s include the opening cysteine and the closing phenylalanine or tryptophan. A D gene is named only where the DNA matches it firmly. Clone size, where shown, is once, few, many, or a class for clones that have expanded.

d_gene,j_gene,abundance,v_gene,CDR3nt,CDR3aa
-,TRBJ1-4,once,TRBV6-5,TGTGCCAGCAGATACGAGTCCAGGAATAATGAAAAACTGTTTTTT,CASRYESRNNEKLFF
-,TRBJ2-4,-,TRBV19,TGTGCCAGTAGTCCTAGAGTGGGGCGCAGGGTTGACAAAAACATTCAGTACTTC,CASSPRVGRRVDKNIQYF
-,TRBJ2-2,-,TRBV27,TGTGCCAGCAGATTATTGGTGGATACCGGGGAGCTGTTTTTT,CASRLLVDTGELFF
-,TRBJ2-7,-,TRBV5-6,TGTGCCAGCAGCTGGACTGCTACCTCCTACGAGCAGTACTTC,CASSWTATSYEQYF
-,TRBJ1-5,-,TRBV2,TGTGCCAGCAGTGAACAGGCAAATCAGCCCCAGCATTTT,CASSEQANQPQHF
TRBD1,TRBJ2-2,-,TRBV19,TGTGCCAGTAGTACCCCAGGGACAGCACTGAACACCGGGGAGCTGTTTTTT,CASSTPGTALNTGELFF
-,TRBJ1-5,few,TRBV27,TGTGCCAGCGAAGAGGGCGCGGGCGGTCAGCCCCAGCATTTT,CASEEGAGGQPQHF
-,TRBJ1-1,medium-sized,TRBV28,TGTGCCAGCAGTAACCGGGACACCCTGAACACTGAAGCTTTCTTT,CASSNRDTLNTEAFF
-,TRBJ2-1,-,TRBV5-1,TGCGCCAGCAGCTTGGGCTACGGCAATGAGCAGTTCTTC,CASSLGYGNEQFF
-,TRBJ1-2,-,TRBV7-9,TGTGCCAGCAGCTTAGAGGGTCCTTACTATGGCTACACCTTC,CASSLEGPYYGYTF
-,TRBJ1-1,-,TRBV27,TGTGCCAGCAGTTTAGGAGCTTGGGGCACTGAAGCTTTCTTT,CASSLGAWGTEAFF
-,TRBJ1-2,-,TRBV29-1,TGCAGCGCCCCGGAGGGTACAGGGAACTATGGCTACACCTTC,CSAPEGTGNYGYTF
-,TRBJ2-3,-,TRBV6-5,TGTGCCAGCAGCCCCACCCCCGTGGATACGCAGTATTTT,CASSPTPVDTQYF
TRBD1,TRBJ1-1,-,TRBV2,TGTGCCATCCCGACTGGGGGACAGGGTTTCTCCGACACTGAAGCTTTCTTT,CAIPTGGQGFSDTEAFF
-,TRBJ1-1,-,TRBV7-3,TGTGCCAGCAGCTTAAATATCGACACTGAAGCTTTCTTT,CASSLNIDTEAFF
-,TRBJ2-5,-,TRBV30,TGTGCCTGGAGTGTACAGGAGACCCAGTACTTC,CAWSVQETQYF
TRBD1,TRBJ2-1,-,TRBV5-1,TGCGCCAGCAGCGGAACAGGGGGCGGTAAGTTCTTC,CASSGTGGGKFF
TRBD1,TRBJ1-1,-,TRBV3-1/TRBV3-2,TGTGCCAGCAGAAACAGGGGGCGCAAGGAGACTGAAGCTTTCTTT,CASRNRGRKETEAFF
-,TRBJ1-1,-,TRBV12-5,TGTGCTAGTGGCATTCCTCCGAGGGCTTTCTTT,CASGIPPRAFF
TRBD2,TRBJ2-1,-,TRBV5-4,TGTGCCAGCAGCCCCGGACTAGCGGGTAGCTCCTACAATGAGCAGTTCTTC,CASSPGLAGSSYNEQFF
-,TRBJ1-2,-,TRBV18,TGTGCCAGCTCACCACCAGTAGTCAGGCAGGGCTACACCTTC,CASSPPVVRQGYTF
-,TRBJ2-5,-,TRBV30,TGTGCCTGGACACCTCTACGAAAGGTGGAGACCCAGTACTTC,CAWTPLRKVETQYF
-,TRBJ1-2,-,TRBV27,TGTGCCAGCAGTTTATTCTCGGGGTCCTATGGCTACACCTTC,CASSLFSGSYGYTF
-,TRBJ2-2,-,TRBV9,TGTGCCAGCGAAACGAGCACCGGGGAGCTGTTTTTT,CASETSTGELFF
TRBD1,TRBJ2-6,-,TRBV19,TGTGCCAGTAGTATAGCCGGGACAGGGTCCTCTGGGGCCAACGTCCTGACTTTC,CASSIAGTGSSGANVLTF
-,TRBJ2-7,-,TRBV6-5,TGTGCCAGCAGTTACATTGCCACAGCCTCCTACGAGCAGTACTTC,CASSYIATASYEQYF
-,TRBJ2-1,-,TRBV7-2,TGTGCCAGCAGCTTACTAGGAGCACCGAGCTCCTACAATGAGCAGTTCTTC,CASSLLGAPSSYNEQFF
-,TRBJ1-2,-,TRBV20-1,TGCAGTGCTAGTAGTTCCGGGCGCGGCTACACCTTC,CSASSSGRGYTF
-,TRBJ1-4,few,TRBV28,TGTGCCAGCAGTTTTCTTGAAAAACTGTTTTTT,CASSFLEKLFF
-,TRBJ1-4,-,TRBV19,TGTGCCAGTAGTATAGCACAGTCAACTAATGAAAAACTGTTTTTT,CASSIAQSTNEKLFF
-,TRBJ1-4,-,TRBV7-2,TGTGCCAGCAGCCAAGGCCCCGGTCATGAAAAACTGTTTTTT,CASSQGPGHEKLFF
TRBD2,TRBJ2-5,-,TRBV6-1,TGTGCCAGCAGTGGCCGGGGGGAGTTGTACCAAGAGACCCAGTACTTC,CASSGRGELYQETQYF
-,TRBJ2-3,few,TRBV5-1,TGCGCCAGCAGCTTGGGGCTTCAGAGCACAGATACGCAGTATTTT,CASSLGLQSTDTQYF
TRBD1,TRBJ1-3,-,TRBV5-4,TGTGCCAGCAGCCATGACAGGGGGCCTGGAAACACCATATATTTT,CASSHDRGPGNTIYF
TRBD2,TRBJ2-5,-,TRBV5-1,TGCGCCAGCAGCTCAACTAGCGGGAGGGCCCCAGAGACCCAGTACTTC,CASSSTSGRAPETQYF
-,TRBJ2-1,-,TRBV11-2,TGTGCCAGCAGCTTAGATACAGGCTCCTACAATGAGCAGTTCTTC,CASSLDTGSYNEQFF
TRBD1,TRBJ2-3,-,TRBV24-1,TGTGCCACCAGTGATCCTACAGGGGGACTGAGCACAGATACGCAGTATTTT,CATSDPTGGLSTDTQYF
-,TRBJ2-7,few,TRBV12-3/TRBV12-4,TGTGCCAGCAGTTTAACCGTTGGCTACGAGCAGTACTTC,CASSLTVGYEQYF
-,TRBJ1-3,-,TRBV9,TGTGCCAGCAGCGTAGCTAATACCGGAAACACCATATATTTT,CASSVANTGNTIYF
-,TRBJ2-1,-,TRBV28,TGTGCCAGCAGTTTAATCCCCCGGAGGGCCGAGGAGCAGTTCTTC,CASSLIPRRAEEQFF
-,TRBJ1-2,-,TRBV29-1,TGCAGCGCCATACAGGGTTTAGGCTATGGCTACACCTTC,CSAIQGLGYGYTF
TRBD2,TRBJ2-7,-,TRBV7-2,TGTGCCAGCAGCTTTCTAGCGGGGGACTACGAGCAGTACTTC,CASSFLAGDYEQYF
TRBD1,TRBJ1-1,-,TRBV6-5,TGTGCCAGCACCAAGACAGGGCAGACGAACACTGAAGCTTTCTTT,CASTKTGQTNTEAFF
-,TRBJ1-6,-,TRBV28,TGTGCCAGCAGTCCCAATTCACCCCTCCACTTT,CASSPNSPLHF
-,TRBJ2-1,-,TRBV5-6,TGTGCCAGCAGCTTGGTTTCTTACAATGAGCAGTTCTTC,CASSLVSYNEQFF
-,TRBJ2-2,-,TRBV5-6,TGTGCCAGCAGCTTCCGGGTAGGGTACACCGGGGAGCTGTTTTTT,CASSFRVGYTGELFF
TRBD2,TRBJ2-2,-,TRBV27,TGTGCCAGTAGACTAGCGGGAGGTACCGGGGAGCTGTTTTTT,CASRLAGGTGELFF
-,TRBJ1-2,-,TRBV29-1,TGCAGCGTTGTCTTCCCCGAGTCGAACTATGGCTACACCTTC,CSVVFPESNYGYTF
-,TRBJ1-3,few,TRBV28,TGTGCCAGCAGTTTAGGTGGGGTTACCTCTGGAAACACCATATATTTT,CASSLGGVTSGNTIYF
-,TRBJ2-5,-,TRBV6-5,TGTGCCAGCAGTTACAACAGAAAAGAGACCCAGTACTTC,CASSYNRKETQYF
-,TRBJ2-3,-,TRBV20-1,TGCAGTGCTAGTAATCGGGGTACTAGCACAGATACGCAGTATTTT,CSASNRGTSTDTQYF
-,TRBJ1-5,-,TRBV6-5,TGTGCCAGCAGCCATTTAGGAGGGAATCAGCCCCAGCATTTT,CASSHLGGNQPQHF
-,TRBJ1-1,-,TRBV19,TGTGCCAGTAGTGTTCGACAGGAAGCTTTCTTT,CASSVRQEAFF